This passage covers 22 T cell receptor beta chains from one sample sequenced in a study of T cell clonality in common variable immunodeficiency. Some clones are missing from TCRdb's copy, which holds only in-frame ones; the method was immunoSEQ multiplex PCR. Sampling found some 64,000 clones, none seen once. Sequenced input: peripheral blood mononuclear cells. These receptors originate from a person aged 18 to 70 in good health.

This clone was seen ten or more times. From the germline J gene comes the end of the CDR3, since the read stops 3 residues before it. The chain links TRBV20-1 to TRBJ2-1; a possible D gene is TRBD2 (7 bases). The germline V gene encodes CDR1 DFQATT and CDR2 SNEGSKA (reference sequence). The V end lost 3 bases, the J end lost 6 bases, and 15 bases lay between the germline ends. CDR3 length equals 14 residues. This CDR3 reads CSARGGGASNEQFF. CDR3 bases read: TGCAGTGCTAGGGGTGGGGGGGCGAGCAATGAG.

This clone was recorded many times. The observed sequence ends 3 residues before the CDR3 terminus, with the missing tail filled in from the germline J gene. The chain is built from TRBV7-8 and TRBJ1-1; maybe TRBD1 (5 bases). V lost 5 bases and J 3 bases, leaving 16 bases between the germline ends. Germline V gene sequence: CDR1 SGHVS, CDR2 FQNEAQ. The CDR3 totals 15 residues. The part of the CDR3 DNA that was read is TGTGCCAGCAGCAGCCTATATCGGGGGGACACTGAA. It yields the protein CASSSLYRGDTE. The CDR3 reads in full as CASSSLYRGDTEAFF.

This clone was detected many times. Read coverage stops 3 residues before the CDR3 terminus; the germline J gene supplies the remainder. The gene calls are TRBV5-1 and TRBJ2-3; 15 bases agree with TRBD2. Germline CDR1 reads SGHRS; CDR2 reads YFSETQ. CDR3 length: 20 amino acids. V was clipped by 4 bases and J by 4 bases; unmatched bases: 16. The CDR3 sequence: CASSGGLAGGQQEDPDTQYF. The sequenced CDR3 bases are TGCGCCAGCAGCGGCGGACTAGCGGGAGGGCAACAAGAGGACCCAGATACG.

This clone was detected many times. CDR3 DNA (partial): TGTGCCAGCAGCCCTAGACAGGGGTTCGAG. Its translation is CASSPRQGFE. The full CDR3 sequence reads CASSPRQGFEQYF. The V and J genes are TRBV7-9 and TRBJ2-7, with 8 bases lining up with TRBD1. The read terminates 3 residues before the CDR3 end, so the remaining end is supplied by the germline J gene. From germline, CDR1 is SEHNR and CDR2 FQNEAQ (reference sequence). This CDR3 spans 13 amino acids. V shed 5 bases and J 6 bases; nucleotides not matched to a gene: 6.

This clone has at least ten counts. Read data end 3 residues before the CDR3 end; the end is taken from the germline J gene. This chain joins TRBV20-1 and TRBJ1-2; D is unclear. CDR3 size: 10 residues. Germline V gene data show CDR1 as DFQATT and CDR2 as SNEGSKA (reference sequence). V lost 4 bases and J lost 6, with 6 bases in between. Here the CDR3 reads CSATHNGYTF. The sequenced part of the CDR3 DNA is TGCAGTGCTACGCACAATGGC.

This clone was seen repeatedly, ten times or more. The read ends 3 residues early relative to the CDR3; the germline J gene fills the gap. Other DNA sequences within the sample encode an identical CDR3. The J gene is TRBJ2-1, the V gene TRBV5-6; D not resolved. The CDR3 has 15 residues. CDR1 and CDR2 (germline): SGHDT, YYEEEE. Deletions cut 0 bases from V and 1 base from J, with 8 bases between. This CDR3 reads CASSLGQVSYNEQFF. CDR3 DNA (partial): TGTGCCAGCAGCTTGGGACAAGTTTCCTACAATGAG. The full variable domain, completed using reference TRBV5-6 and TRBJ2-1, is DAGVTQSPTHLIKTRGQQVTLRCSPKSGHDTVSWYQQALGQGPQFIFQYYEEEERQRGNFPDRFSGHQFPNYSSELNVNALLLGDSALYLCASSLGQVSYNEQFFGPGTRLTVL.

There are many counts of this clone. The read ends 3 residues early relative to the CDR3; the germline J gene fills the gap. V and J are TRBV4-1 and TRBJ1-1, with 7 bases aligning to TRBD1. The CDR3 loop spans 15 amino acids. Trimming cost V 4 bases and J 3 bases; bases outside gene matches: 8. The germline V gene encodes CDR1 MGHRA and CDR2 YSYEKL. CDR3 loop: CASSPLTGEDTEAFF. The part of the CDR3 DNA that was read is TGCGCCAGCAGCCCTTTAACAGGGGAGGACACTGAA.

This clone was recorded at least ten times. Read data end 3 residues before the CDR3 end; the end is taken from the germline J gene. The chain employs TRBV20-1 and TRBJ2-7, with TRBD2 matching over 11 bases. This CDR3 spans 15 amino acids. Germline V lookup: CDR1 DFQATT, CDR2 SNEGSKA (reference sequence). J gave up 2 bases and V 6 bases, and 9 bases lay outside the gene matches. The CDR3 here is CSAKAGTSGTYEQYF. Incomplete CDR3 DNA: TGCAGTGCGAAAGCGGGGACTAGCGGAACCTACGAG.

This clone appeared many times. The read stops 3 residues short of the end of the CDR3; the missing end is completed from the germline J gene. The genes are TRBV6-1 and TRBJ2-3, with 9 nucleotides matching TRBD2. The V gene end was trimmed by 4 bases and the J gene end by 6 bases; junction bases not matched to a gene: 2. This CDR3 is built from 13 residues. Germline lookup yields CDR1 MNHNS and CDR2 SASEGT. This CDR3 is CASSVRGGDTQYF. CDR3 DNA, as far as it was read: TGTGCCAGCAGTGTGCGGGGGGGGGATACG.

This clone came up many times. The read ends 3 residues before the CDR3 terminus; that terminus is restored from the germline J gene. The sample carries other DNA sequences with the same CDR3. This chain links TRBV20-1 with TRBJ1-1; D possibly corresponds to TRBD1 (5 bases). The V and J ends lost 5 bases and 4 bases respectively, with 14 bases between them. The germline V gene encodes CDR1 DFQATT and CDR2 SNEGSKA (reference sequence). The CDR3 contains 13 residues. CDR3 in amino acids: CSARPQGATEAFF. Incomplete CDR3 DNA: TGCAGTGCTCGCCCTCAGGGCGCCACTGAA.

This clone was counted between two and nine times. The CDR3 is cut off 3 residues early in the read; its end comes from the germline J gene. The chain recombines TRBV20-1 with TRBJ1-6, with TRBD1 as a possible D gene (5 bases). This CDR3 contains 12 residues. Per the germline V gene, CDR1 is DFQATT and CDR2 is SNEGSKA (reference sequence). Trimming left V 3 bases short and J 10 bases short, with 10 bases between. The CDR3: CSARQGQSPLHF. CDR3 DNA, as far as it was read: TGCAGTGCTAGGCAGGGCCAATCACCC.

This clone was observed many times. The DNA ends 3 residues before the CDR3 does, and the rest of the CDR3 is filled in from the germline J gene. The chain joins TRBV19 to TRBJ2-1; tentatively, D is TRBD1 (5 bases). Trimming removed 5 bases at V and 7 bases at J, with 18 bases between. The CDR3 is 15 residues long. CDR1 LNHDA and CDR2 SQIVND come from the germline V gene (reference sequence). Partial CDR3 DNA: TGTGCCAGTAGTCCTAATACGGACGCAGGGAATGAG. It specifies CASSPNTDAGNE. The entire CDR3 reads CASSPNTDAGNEQFF. Supplemented by reference TRBV19 and TRBJ2-1, the full variable domain reads DGGITQSPKYLFRKEGQNVTLSCEQNLNHDAMYWYRQDPGQGLRLIYYSQIVNDFQKGDIAEGYSVSREKKESFPLTVTSAQKNPTAFYLCASSPNTDAGNEQFFGPGTRLTVL.

This clone has ten or more counts. The read ends 3 residues before the CDR3 terminus; that terminus is restored from the germline J gene. The chain couples TRBV10-3 to TRBJ2-5, with D possibly matching TRBD2 (6 bases). The V end lost 0 bases, the J end lost 4 bases, and 9 bases lay between the germline ends. Germline V gene sequence: CDR1 ENHRY, CDR2 SYGVKD. The CDR3 spans 14 residues. CDR3 region: CAISESGTSETQYF. Partial CDR3 DNA: TGTGCCATCAGTGAGTCTGGGACTTCAGAGACC.

This clone was picked up many times. The read halts 3 residues ahead of the CDR3 end, with the missing end drawn from the germline J gene. The chain is built from TRBV7-3 and TRBJ2-5, with D unclear. Per the germline V gene, CDR1 is SGHTA and CDR2 is FQGTGA. V dropped 2 bases and J dropped 5 bases, with 9 bases sitting between them. CDR3 length: 13 amino acids. CDR3 DNA (partial): TGTGCCAGCAGCTTAGGAAGGGCCGAGACC. Its translation is CASSLGRAET. The full CDR3 reads CASSLGRAETQYF.

At least ten counts were recorded for this clone. The read gets to within 3 residues of the CDR3 end, and the germline J gene fills in the rest. The rearrangement joins TRBV7-9 to TRBJ2-5; the match to TRBD2 covers 7 bases. Germline assignment: CDR1 SEHNR and CDR2 FQNEAQ (reference sequence). The CDR3 covers 13 residues. V lost 1 base and J lost 4; bases outside the gene matches: 0. The CDR3 spells CASSLGGGETQYF. CDR3 DNA (partial): TGTGCCAGCAGCTTAGGGGGGGGAGAGACC.

This clone was counted many times. The CDR3 is cut off 3 residues early in the read; its end comes from the germline J gene. The rearrangement links TRBV30 to TRBJ1-1; TRBD1 matches at 11 bases. After removal of 3 bases from V and 3 bases from J, the junction contained 6 bases not matched to a gene. Looked up from germline, CDR1 is GTSNPN and CDR2 is SVGIG (reference sequence). The CDR3 has 15 residues. The CDR3 loop is CAWSLGQGGYTEAFF. The CDR3 bases that were read are TGTGCCTGGAGCCTGGGACAGGGGGGTTACACTGAA.

Many counts were recorded for this clone. Sequencing ends 3 residues short of the CDR3 end; the germline J gene provides the rest. This rearrangement joins TRBV20-1 to TRBJ2-7, with 7 bases fitting TRBD1. This CDR3 region has 13 residues. Trimming removed 3 bases from V and 3 bases from J; junction bases left unmatched: 5. Germline CDR1 is DFQATT and CDR2 is SNEGSKA (reference sequence). The DNA read from the CDR3 is TGCAGTGCTAGGTCGGGACAGAACTACGAG. Translation gives CSARSGQNYE. From start to end, the CDR3 is CSARSGQNYEQYF.

This clone was recorded at least ten times. The read terminates 3 residues before the CDR3 end, so the remaining end is supplied by the germline J gene. The chain couples TRBV20-1 to TRBJ2-3; weak D call: TRBD1 (6 bases). CDR1 and CDR2 from the germline V gene are DFQATT and SNEGSKA (reference sequence). V was clipped by 0 bases and J by 8 bases, with 12 bases between them. The CDR3 is 13 residues long. The CDR3 is CSARDSGTPTQYF. The covered CDR3 bases are TGCAGTGCTAGAGACTCCGGGACACCTACG.

This clone came up many times. Read coverage stops 3 residues before the CDR3 terminus; the germline J gene supplies the remainder. V and J are TRBV4-1 and TRBJ1-6; a weak D match, TRBD1 (5 bases). Germline values: CDR1 MGHRA, CDR2 YSYEKL. Trimming took 0 bases from V and 4 from J, leaving 10 bases between them. There are 16 residues in the CDR3. The CDR3 loop is CASSQERGEYNSPLHF. The CDR3 DNA, read in part, is TGCGCCAGCAGCCAAGAGCGAGGGGAGTATAATTCACCC.

This clone was counted many times. The read comes to an end 3 residues before the CDR3 does, leaving the germline J gene to fill in the end. J is TRBJ2-2 and V is TRBV4-1, with D possibly being TRBD1 (5 bases). Germline-derived CDR1 and CDR2 are MGHRA and YSYEKL. V gave up 3 bases and J gave up 4 bases, with 15 bases separating them. CDR3 length: 16 residues. CDR3 DNA (partial): TGCGCCAGCAGCCAGCTTCAATTAGGGGTCACCGGGGAG. Protein product: CASSQLQLGVTGE. The whole CDR3 protein is CASSQLQLGVTGELFF.

This clone was observed many times. Read sequence stops 3 residues before the CDR3 end, and the germline J gene provides the missing end. The genes are TRBV7-6 and TRBJ2-1; a weak D match, TRBD1 (6 bases). The CDR3 has 13 residues. V lost 5 bases, J lost 7 bases, and 12 bases lay in between. Looked up from germline, CDR1 is SGHVS and CDR2 is FNYEAQ. CDR3 protein: CASSAGTQNEQFF. CDR3 DNA, as far as it was read: TGTGCCAGCAGCGCCGGGACACAGAATGAG. The full variable domain, in which reference TRBV7-6 and TRBJ2-1 provide the parts outside the CDR3, is GAGVSQSPRYKVTKRGQDVALRCDPISGHVSLYWYRQALGQGPEFLTYFNYEAQQDKSGLPNDRFSAERPEGSISTLTIQRTEQRDSAMYRCASSAGTQNEQFFGPGTRLTVL.

There are many counts of this clone. The missing CDR3 end, 3 residues past where the read stops, is filled in from the germline J gene. The chain joins TRBV27 to TRBJ2-3; TRBD2 matches 8 bases. The germline CDR1 and CDR2 sequences are MNHEY and SMNVEV (reference sequence). V shed 1 base and J 0 bases; nucleotides not matched to a gene: 3. The CDR3 is 16 residues long. This chain's CDR3 is CASSLYSGTSTDTQYF. The DNA read from the CDR3 is TGTGCCAGCAGTTTATATAGCGGGACGAGCACAGATACG.